These 3 T cell receptor beta chains came from one sample sequenced in a study of identical twins. MiXCR, run by TCRdb on the 5' RACE reads, gives a single entry per CDR3 protein. The table lists 450,000 or so distinct CDR3 sequences, approximately 24% of them singletons. The same sample was also used in a study of T cells expressing NK-cell markers.

What was sequenced was CD4+ T cells sorted from blood. All receptors derive from a woman aged 18-29 years in good health.

This clonotype was recorded once. This rearrangement joins TRBV3-1 to TRBJ1-6; 8 nucleotides agree with TRBD1. CDR3 length equals 14 residues. Germline V gives CDR1 LGHDT, CDR2 YNNKEL (reference sequence). Trimming cost V 1 base and J 13 bases; bases outside gene matches: 6. DNA of the CDR3: TGTGCCAGCAGCCAAGCGTGGACAGGGCAGCCCCTCCACTTT. The encoded protein is CASSQAWTGQPLHF.

The chain joins TRBV7-9 to TRBJ1-1; D remains ambiguous. Germline values: CDR1 SEHNR, CDR2 FQNEAQ (reference sequence). The CDR3 loop spans 12 amino acids. Deletions cut 1 base from V and 8 bases from J, with 8 bases between. In DNA form, the CDR3 reads TGTGCCAGCAGCTTAGGGGCAGGAGAAGCTTTCTTT. This translates into CASSLGAGEAFF.

V usage is TRBV10-3 and J usage is TRBJ2-1; tentative D call: TRBD2 (5 bases). The germline CDR1 and CDR2 sequences are ENHRY and SYGVKD. This CDR3 is 15 amino acids long. The V gene lost 6 bases and the J gene lost 1 base, with 13 bases spanning the gap. The CDR3 is CAIRQAVGSYNEQFF. CDR3 in DNA: TGTGCCATCAGGCAAGCGGTGGGGTCCTACAATGAGCAGTTCTTC.